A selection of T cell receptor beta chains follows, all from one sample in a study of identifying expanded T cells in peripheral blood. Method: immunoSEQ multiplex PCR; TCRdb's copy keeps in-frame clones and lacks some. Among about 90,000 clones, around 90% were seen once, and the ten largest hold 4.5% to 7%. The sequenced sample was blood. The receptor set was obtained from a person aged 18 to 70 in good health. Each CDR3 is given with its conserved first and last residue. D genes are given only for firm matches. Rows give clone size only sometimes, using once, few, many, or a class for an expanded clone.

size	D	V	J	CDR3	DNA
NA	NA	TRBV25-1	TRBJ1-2	CASSSRGESGYTF	TGTGCCAGCAGTTCTCGGGGAGAGTCTGGCTACACCTTC
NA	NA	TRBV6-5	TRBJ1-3	CASSPGDNSGNTIYF	TGTGCCAGCAGTCCTGGGGACAACTCTGGAAACACCATATATTTT
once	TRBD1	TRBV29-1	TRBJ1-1	CSGRQGRDSEAFF	TGCAGCGGTCGACAGGGTCGGGACTCGGAAGCTTTCTTT
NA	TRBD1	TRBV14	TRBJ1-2	CASSQDWAGGSYGYTF	TGTGCCAGCAGCCAAGATTGGGCAGGGGGCTCCTATGGCTACACCTTC
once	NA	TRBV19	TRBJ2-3	CASSQVLSTDTQYF	TGTGCCAGTAGTCAGGTGCTGTCCACAGATACGCAGTATTTT
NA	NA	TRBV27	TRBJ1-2	CASSPWTEGYGYTF	TGTGCCAGCAGTCCCTGGACAGAAGGATATGGCTACACCTTC
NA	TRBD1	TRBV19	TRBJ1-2	CASTSGDRGLYGYTF	TGTGCCAGTACCTCTGGGGACAGGGGGCTCTATGGCTACACCTTC
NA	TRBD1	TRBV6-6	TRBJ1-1	CASSQQGRNTEAFF	TGTGCCAGCAGCCAACAGGGGCGGAACACTGAAGCTTTCTTT
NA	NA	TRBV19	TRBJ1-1	CASSIVRTGNTEAFF	TGTGCCAGTAGTATAGTCCGGACCGGTAACACTGAAGCTTTCTTT
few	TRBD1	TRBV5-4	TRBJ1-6	CASSRGTGGGSPLHF	TGTGCCAGCAGCCGCGGGACAGGGGGAGGTTCACCCCTCCACTTT
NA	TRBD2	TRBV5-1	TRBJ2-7	CASRPGTTFEQYF	TGCGCCAGCAGACCAGGGACTACGTTCGAGCAGTACTTC
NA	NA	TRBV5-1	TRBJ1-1	CASSLERSSGTEAFF	TGCGCCAGCAGCTTGGAAAGGAGCTCGGGCACTGAAGCTTTCTTT
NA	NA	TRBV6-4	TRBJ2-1	CASRDRGYNEQFF	TGTGCCAGCAGGGATCGGGGCTACAATGAGCAGTTCTTC
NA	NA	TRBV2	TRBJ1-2	CASSGQRDYGYTF	TGTGCCAGCAGTGGACAGAGAGACTATGGCTACACCTTC
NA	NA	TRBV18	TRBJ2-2	CASSTYARYDTGELFF	TGTGCCAGCTCAACGTACGCCAGGTACGACACCGGGGAGCTGTTTTTT
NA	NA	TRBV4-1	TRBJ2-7	CASSQEFSGGPYEQYF	TGCGCCAGCAGCCAAGAATTCAGTGGGGGGCCCTACGAGCAGTACTTC
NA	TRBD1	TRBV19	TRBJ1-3	CASHGQGFGNTIYF	TGTGCCAGTCACGGACAGGGTTTTGGAAACACCATATATTTT
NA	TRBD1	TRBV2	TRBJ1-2	CASSDSQGAGYTF	TGTGCCAGCAGTGACAGTCAGGGGGCTGGCTACACCTTC
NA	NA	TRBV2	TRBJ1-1	CAVTRGEGTEAFF	TGTGCGGTCACCAGAGGCGAAGGCACTGAAGCTTTCTTT
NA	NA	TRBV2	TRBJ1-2	CASSEQGLYGYTF	TGTGCCAGCTCAGAACAGGGTCTCTATGGCTACACCTTC
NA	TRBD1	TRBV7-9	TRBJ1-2	CASSSQGRDFYGYTF	TGTGCCAGCAGTTCACAGGGGCGAGATTTCTATGGCTACACCTTC
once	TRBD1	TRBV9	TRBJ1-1	CASSVVAGGKNTEAFF	TGTGCCAGCAGCGTAGTGGCAGGGGGCAAAAACACTGAAGCTTTCTTT
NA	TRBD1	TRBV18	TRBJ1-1	CASSPPGQGIKKTEAFF	TGTGCCAGCTCACCTCCGGGACAGGGGATTAAAAAAACTGAAGCTTTCTTT
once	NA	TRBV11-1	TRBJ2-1	CASRGDSYNEQFF	TGTGCCAGCAGAGGGGACTCCTACAATGAGCAGTTCTTC
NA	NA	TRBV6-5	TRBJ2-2	CASSYAWTANTGELFF	TGTGCCAGCAGTTACGCCTGGACAGCGAACACCGGGGAGCTGTTTTTT
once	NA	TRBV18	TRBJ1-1	CASSRGGAAPEAFF	TGTGCCAGCTCCCGCGGGGGGGCGGCTCCTGAAGCTTTCTTT
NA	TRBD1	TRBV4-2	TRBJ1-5	CASSQATAGTDNQPQHF	TGTGCCAGCAGCCAAGCGACAGCCGGGACAGATAATCAGCCCCAGCATTTT
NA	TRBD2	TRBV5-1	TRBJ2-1	CASSLASGTGYNEQFF	TGCGCCAGCAGCTTGGCTAGCGGGACGGGGTACAATGAGCAGTTCTTC
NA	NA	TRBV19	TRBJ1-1	CASKKTLYLNTEAFF	TGTGCCAGTAAGAAGACACTCTATTTGAACACTGAAGCTTTCTTT
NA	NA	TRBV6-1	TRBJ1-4	CASSEVLSGLNEKLFF	TGTGCCAGCAGTGAAGTTTTGTCGGGCCTGAATGAAAAACTGTTTTTT
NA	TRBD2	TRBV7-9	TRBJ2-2	CASNTGTTYTGELFF	TGTGCCAGCAACACCGGGACTACCTACACCGGGGAGCTGTTTTTT
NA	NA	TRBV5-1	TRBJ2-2	CASSLGQSTNTGELFF	TGCGCCAGCAGCTTGGGGCAGTCAACGAACACCGGGGAGCTGTTTTTT
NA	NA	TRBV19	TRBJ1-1	CASRAAGRRTEAFF	TGTGCCAGTAGGGCGGCGGGGAGGAGGACTGAAGCTTTCTTT
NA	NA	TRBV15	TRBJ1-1	CATLLLPGPNTEAFF	TGTGCCACCTTACTTTTACCGGGACCGAACACTGAAGCTTTCTTT
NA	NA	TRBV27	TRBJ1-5	CASSFGLGQPQHF	TGTGCCAGCAGTTTTGGCTTGGGTCAGCCCCAGCATTTT